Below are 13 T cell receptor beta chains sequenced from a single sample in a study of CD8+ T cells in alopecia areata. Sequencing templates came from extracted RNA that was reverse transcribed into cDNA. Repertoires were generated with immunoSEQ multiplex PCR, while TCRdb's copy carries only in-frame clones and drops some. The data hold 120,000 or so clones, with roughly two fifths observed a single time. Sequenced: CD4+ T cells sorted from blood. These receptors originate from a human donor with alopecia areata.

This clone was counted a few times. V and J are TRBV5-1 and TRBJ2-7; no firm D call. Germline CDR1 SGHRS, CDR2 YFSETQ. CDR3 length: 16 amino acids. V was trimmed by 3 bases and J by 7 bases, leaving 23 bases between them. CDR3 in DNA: TGCGCCAGCAGCTCGGAGCCCTGGACGGGCCTCGGGGAGCAGTACTTC. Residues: CASSSEPWTGLGEQYF.

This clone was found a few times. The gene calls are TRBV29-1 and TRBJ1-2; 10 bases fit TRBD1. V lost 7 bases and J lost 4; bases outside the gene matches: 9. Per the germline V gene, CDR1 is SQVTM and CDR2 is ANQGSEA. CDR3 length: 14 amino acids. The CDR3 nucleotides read TGCAGCGCCAGAGGGACAGGGGCAGGCTATGGCTACACCTTC. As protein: CSARGTGAGYGYTF.

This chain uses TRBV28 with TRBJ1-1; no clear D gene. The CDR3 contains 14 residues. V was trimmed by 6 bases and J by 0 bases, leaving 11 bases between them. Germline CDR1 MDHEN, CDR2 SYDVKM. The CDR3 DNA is TGTGCCAGCAGCTTCGTGAGCATGAACACTGAAGCTTTCTTT. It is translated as CASSFVSMNTEAFF.

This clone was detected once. This CDR3 is CSTRSPAGELFF. CDR3 nucleotide sequence: TGCAGCACTCGATCCCCGGCCGGGGAGCTGTTTTTT. The rearrangement joins TRBV29-1 to TRBJ2-2; the D is unclear. Germline V gives CDR1 SQVTM, CDR2 ANQGSEA. V lost 8 bases, J lost 6 bases, and 13 bases lay in between. The CDR3 runs to 12 residues.

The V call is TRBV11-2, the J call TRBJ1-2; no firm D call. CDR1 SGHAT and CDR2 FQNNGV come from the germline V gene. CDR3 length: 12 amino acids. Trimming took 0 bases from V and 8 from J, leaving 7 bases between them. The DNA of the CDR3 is TGTGCCAGCAGCTTAGAGATGCGGGGCTACACCTTC. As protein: CASSLEMRGYTF.

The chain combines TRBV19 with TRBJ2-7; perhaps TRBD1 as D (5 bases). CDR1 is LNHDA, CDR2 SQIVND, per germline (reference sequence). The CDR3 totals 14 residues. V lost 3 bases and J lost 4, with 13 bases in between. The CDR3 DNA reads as TGTGCCAGTAGTATGTCTAACCAGGGATACGAGCAGTACTTC. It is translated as CASSMSNQGYEQYF.

The CDR3 DNA is TGTGCCTGGAGTCCTGGGATTGAGGCTTTCTTT. Its translation: CAWSPGIEAFF. This chain joins TRBV30 and TRBJ1-1; D not resolved. The V and J ends lost 2 bases and 11 bases respectively, with 12 bases between them. Germline CDR1 GTSNPN, CDR2 SVGIG (reference sequence). This CDR3 comprises 11 residues. The full variable domain, with the rest looked up from reference TRBV30 and TRBJ1-1, is SQTIHQWPATLVQPVGSPLSLECTVEGTSNPNLYWYRQAAGRGLQLLFYSVGIGQISSEVPQNLSASRPQDRQFILSSKKLLLSDSGFYLCAWSPGIEAFFGQGTRLTVV.

CDR3 DNA sequence: TGTGCCAGCTCACCGTATGACCCAGGGGTCAATGAGCAGTTCTTC. It encodes CASSPYDPGVNEQFF. This rearrangement joins TRBV18 to TRBJ2-1; possibly TRBD1 for D (6 bases). The CDR3 sequence is 15 residues long. Trimming took 3 bases from V and 6 from J, leaving 15 bases between them. CDR1 and CDR2 (germline): KGHSH, LQKENI.

CDR3 nucleotides: TGTGCCTGGGGCAGGGAGACCCAGTACTTC. Translation gives CAWGRETQYF. The chain links TRBV30 to TRBJ2-5, with D unresolved. The CDR3 contains 10 residues. V was shortened by 5 bases and J by 5 bases, with 6 bases between the two germline ends. The germline gives CDR1 GTSNPN, CDR2 SVGIG (reference sequence).

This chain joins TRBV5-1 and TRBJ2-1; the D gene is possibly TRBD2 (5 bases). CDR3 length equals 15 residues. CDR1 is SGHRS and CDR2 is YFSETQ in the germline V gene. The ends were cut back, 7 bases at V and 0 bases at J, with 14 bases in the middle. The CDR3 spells CASAPQADSYNEQFF. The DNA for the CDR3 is TGCGCCAGCGCCCCTCAAGCGGACTCCTACAATGAGCAGTTCTTC.

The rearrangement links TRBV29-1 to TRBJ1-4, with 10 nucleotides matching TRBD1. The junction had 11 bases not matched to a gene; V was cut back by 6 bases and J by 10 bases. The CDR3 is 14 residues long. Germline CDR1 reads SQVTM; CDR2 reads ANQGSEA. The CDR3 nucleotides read TGCAGCGTCATTCCGACAGGGGGCGAGGGAAAACTGTTTTTT. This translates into CSVIPTGGEGKLFF. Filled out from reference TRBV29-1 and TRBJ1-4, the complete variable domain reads SAVISQKPSRDICQRGTSLTIQCQVDSQVTMMFWYRQQPGQSLTLIATANQGSEATYESGFVIDKFPISRPNLTFSTLTVSNMSPEDSSIYLCSVIPTGGEGKLFFGSGTQLSVL.

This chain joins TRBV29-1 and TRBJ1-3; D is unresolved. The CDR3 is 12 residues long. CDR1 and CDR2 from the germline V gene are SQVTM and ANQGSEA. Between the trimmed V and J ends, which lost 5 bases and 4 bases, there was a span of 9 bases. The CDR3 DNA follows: TGCAGCGTTTACAGCAACGGAAACACCATATATTTT. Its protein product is CSVYSNGNTIYF.

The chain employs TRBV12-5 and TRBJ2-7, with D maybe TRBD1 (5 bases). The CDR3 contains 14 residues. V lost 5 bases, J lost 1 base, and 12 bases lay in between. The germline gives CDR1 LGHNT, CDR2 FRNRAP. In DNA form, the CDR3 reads TGTGCTAGTGGTCCCCAGGGTCCTTCCTACGAGCAGTACTTC. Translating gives CASGPQGPSYEQYF.